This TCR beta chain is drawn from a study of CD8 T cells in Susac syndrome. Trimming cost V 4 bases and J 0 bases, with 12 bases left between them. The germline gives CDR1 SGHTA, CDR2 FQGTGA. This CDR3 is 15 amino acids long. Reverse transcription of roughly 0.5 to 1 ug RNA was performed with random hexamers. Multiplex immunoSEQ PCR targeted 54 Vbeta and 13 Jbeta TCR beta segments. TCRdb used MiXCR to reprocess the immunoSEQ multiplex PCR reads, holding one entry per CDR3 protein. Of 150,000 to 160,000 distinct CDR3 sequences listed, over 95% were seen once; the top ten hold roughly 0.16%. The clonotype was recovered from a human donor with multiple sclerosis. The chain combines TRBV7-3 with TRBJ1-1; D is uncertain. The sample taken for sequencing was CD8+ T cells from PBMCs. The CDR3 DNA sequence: TGTGCCAGCAGCTCTGGAGGCCCTATGAACACTGAAGCTTTCTTT. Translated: CASSSGGPMNTEAFF. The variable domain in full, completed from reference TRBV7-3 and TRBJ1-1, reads GAGVSQTPSNKVTEKGKYVELRCDPISGHTALYWYRQSLGQGPEFLIYFQGTGAADDSGLPNDRFFAVRPEGSVSTLKIQRTERGDSAVYLCASSSGGPMNTEAFFGQGTRLTVV.